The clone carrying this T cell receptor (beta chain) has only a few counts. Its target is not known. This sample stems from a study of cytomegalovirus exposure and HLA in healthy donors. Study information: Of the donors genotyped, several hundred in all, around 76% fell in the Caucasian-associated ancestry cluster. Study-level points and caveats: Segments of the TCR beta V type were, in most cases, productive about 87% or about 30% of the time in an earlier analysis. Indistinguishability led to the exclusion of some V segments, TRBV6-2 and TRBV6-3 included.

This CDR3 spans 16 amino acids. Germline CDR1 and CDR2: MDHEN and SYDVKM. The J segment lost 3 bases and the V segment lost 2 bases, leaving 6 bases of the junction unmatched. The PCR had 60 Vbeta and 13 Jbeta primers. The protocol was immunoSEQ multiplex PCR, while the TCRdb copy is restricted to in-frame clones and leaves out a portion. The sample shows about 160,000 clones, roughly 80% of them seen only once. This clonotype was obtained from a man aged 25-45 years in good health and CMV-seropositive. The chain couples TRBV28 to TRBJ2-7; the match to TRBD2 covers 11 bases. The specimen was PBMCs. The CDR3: CASSLDLAGGIYEQYF. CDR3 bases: TGTGCCAGCAGTTTAGACTTAGCGGGAGGGATCTACGAGCAGTACTTC.